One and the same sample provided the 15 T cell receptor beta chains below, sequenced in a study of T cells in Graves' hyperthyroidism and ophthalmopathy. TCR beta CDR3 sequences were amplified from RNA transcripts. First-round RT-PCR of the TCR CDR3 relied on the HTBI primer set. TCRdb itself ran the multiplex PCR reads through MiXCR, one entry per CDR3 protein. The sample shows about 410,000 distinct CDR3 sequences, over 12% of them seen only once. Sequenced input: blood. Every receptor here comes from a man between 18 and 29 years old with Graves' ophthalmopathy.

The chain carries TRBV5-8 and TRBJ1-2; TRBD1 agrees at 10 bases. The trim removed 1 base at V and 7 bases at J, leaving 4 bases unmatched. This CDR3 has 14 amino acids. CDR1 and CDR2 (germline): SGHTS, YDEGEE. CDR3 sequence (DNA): TGTGCCAGCAGCTTGCGGGACAGGGGTGGTGGCTACACCTTC. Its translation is CASSLRDRGGGYTF.

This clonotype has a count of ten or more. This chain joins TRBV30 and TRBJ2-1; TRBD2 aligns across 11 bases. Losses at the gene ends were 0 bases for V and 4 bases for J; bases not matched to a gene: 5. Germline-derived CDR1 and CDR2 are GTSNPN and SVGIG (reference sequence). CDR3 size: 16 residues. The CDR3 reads CAWSVPGTSGYNEQFF. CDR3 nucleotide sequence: TGTGCCTGGAGTGTACCCGGGACTAGCGGATACAATGAGCAGTTCTTC.

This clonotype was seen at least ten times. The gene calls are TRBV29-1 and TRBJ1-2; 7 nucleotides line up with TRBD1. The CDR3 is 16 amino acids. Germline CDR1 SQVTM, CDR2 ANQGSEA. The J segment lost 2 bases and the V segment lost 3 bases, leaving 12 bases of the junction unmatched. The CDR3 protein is CSVEIYETGKNYGYTF. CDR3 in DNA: TGCAGCGTTGAGATCTATGAGACAGGGAAGAACTATGGCTACACCTTC.

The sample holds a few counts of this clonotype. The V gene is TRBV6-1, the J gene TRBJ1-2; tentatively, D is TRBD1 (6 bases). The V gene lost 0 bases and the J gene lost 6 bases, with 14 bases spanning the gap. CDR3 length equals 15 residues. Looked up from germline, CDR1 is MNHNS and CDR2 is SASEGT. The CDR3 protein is CASSEALLGAHGYTF. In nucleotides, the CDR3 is TGTGCCAGCAGTGAAGCGCTTCTGGGGGCCCATGGCTACACCTTC.

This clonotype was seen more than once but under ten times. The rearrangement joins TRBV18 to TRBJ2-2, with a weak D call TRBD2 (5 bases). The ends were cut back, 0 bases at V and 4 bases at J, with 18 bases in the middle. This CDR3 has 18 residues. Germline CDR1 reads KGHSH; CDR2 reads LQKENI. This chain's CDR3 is CASSPPSIGVVGTGELFF. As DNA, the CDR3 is TGTGCCAGCTCACCACCGAGTATCGGGGTCGTGGGCACCGGGGAGCTGTTTTTT.

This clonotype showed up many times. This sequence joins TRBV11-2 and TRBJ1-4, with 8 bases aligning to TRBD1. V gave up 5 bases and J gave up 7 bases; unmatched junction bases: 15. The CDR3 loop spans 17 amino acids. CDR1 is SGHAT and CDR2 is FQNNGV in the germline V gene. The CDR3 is CASSPLSRGRGGEKLFF. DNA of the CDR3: TGTGCCAGCAGCCCTCTCAGCAGGGGGCGGGGGGGTGAAAAACTGTTTTTT.

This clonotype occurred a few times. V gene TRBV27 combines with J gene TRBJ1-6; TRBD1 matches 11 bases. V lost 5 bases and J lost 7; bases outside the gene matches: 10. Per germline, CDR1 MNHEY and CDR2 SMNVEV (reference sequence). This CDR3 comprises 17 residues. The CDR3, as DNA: TGTGCCAGCAGTGGCCCCGGGACAGGGGGAGGAAATTCACCCCTCCACTTT. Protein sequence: CASSGPGTGGGNSPLHF.

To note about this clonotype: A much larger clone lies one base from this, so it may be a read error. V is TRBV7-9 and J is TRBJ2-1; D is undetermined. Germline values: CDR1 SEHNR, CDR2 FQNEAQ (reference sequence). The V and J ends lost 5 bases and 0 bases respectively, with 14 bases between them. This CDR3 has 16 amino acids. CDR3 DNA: TGTGCCAGCAGCGGATTTATCGGGCGCTCCTACAATGAGCAGTTCTTC. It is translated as CASSGFIGRSYNEQFF.

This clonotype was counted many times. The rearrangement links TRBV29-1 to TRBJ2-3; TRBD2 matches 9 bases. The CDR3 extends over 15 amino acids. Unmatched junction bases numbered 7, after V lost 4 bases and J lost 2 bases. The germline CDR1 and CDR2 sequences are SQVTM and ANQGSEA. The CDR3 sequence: CSVGGTSRYTDTQYF. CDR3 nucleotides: TGCAGCGTTGGGGGGACTAGCAGGTACACAGATACGCAGTATTTT.

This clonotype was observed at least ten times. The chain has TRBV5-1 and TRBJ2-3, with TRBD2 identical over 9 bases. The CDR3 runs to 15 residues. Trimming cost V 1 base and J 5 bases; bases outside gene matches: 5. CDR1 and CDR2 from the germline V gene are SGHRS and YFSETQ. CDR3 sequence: CASSLPAGGGDTQYF. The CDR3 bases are TGCGCCAGCAGCTTGCCGGCGGGGGGGGGAGATACGCAGTATTTT.

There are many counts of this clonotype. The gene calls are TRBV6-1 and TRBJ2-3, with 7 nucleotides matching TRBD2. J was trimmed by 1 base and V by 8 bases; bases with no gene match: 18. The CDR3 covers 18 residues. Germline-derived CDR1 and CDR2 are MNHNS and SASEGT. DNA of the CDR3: TGTGCCAGCTCCACGGACCCGGGGGGAATATTCGGCACAGATACGCAGTATTTT. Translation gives CASSTDPGGIFGTDTQYF.

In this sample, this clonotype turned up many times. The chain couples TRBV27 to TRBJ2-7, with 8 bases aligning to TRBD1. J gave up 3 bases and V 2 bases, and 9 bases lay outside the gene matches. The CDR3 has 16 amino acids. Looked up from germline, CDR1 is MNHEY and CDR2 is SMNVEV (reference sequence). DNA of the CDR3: TGTGCCAGCAGTTTACGCCGCGGACAGGGAGGCTACGAGCAGTACTTC. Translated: CASSLRRGQGGYEQYF.

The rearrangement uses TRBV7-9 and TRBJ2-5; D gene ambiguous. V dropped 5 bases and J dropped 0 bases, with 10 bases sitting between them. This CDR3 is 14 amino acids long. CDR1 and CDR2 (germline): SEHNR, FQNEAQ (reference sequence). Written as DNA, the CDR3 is TGTGCCAGCAGCCTTGTCATTTACCAAGAGACCCAGTACTTC. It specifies CASSLVIYQETQYF.

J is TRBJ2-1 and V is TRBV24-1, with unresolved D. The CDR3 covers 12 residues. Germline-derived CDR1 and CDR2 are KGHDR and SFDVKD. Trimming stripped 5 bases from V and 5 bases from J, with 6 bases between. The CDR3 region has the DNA TGTGCCACCAGTGGATTAAACAATGAGCAGTTCTTC. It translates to CATSGLNNEQFF.

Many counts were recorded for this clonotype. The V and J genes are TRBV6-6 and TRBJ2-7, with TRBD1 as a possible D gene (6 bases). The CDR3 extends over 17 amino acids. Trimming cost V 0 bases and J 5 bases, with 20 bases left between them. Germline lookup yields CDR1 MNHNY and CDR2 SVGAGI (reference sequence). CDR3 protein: CASSYSIIGTGSDEQYF. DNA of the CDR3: TGTGCCAGCAGTTACTCGATTATAGGTACAGGGTCCGACGAGCAGTACTTC.